This T cell receptor (beta chain) was captured in a study of OX40 agonist ivuxolimab in advanced cancers. Turning to the study itself: Patients receiving dose escalation had hepatocellular carcinoma, melanoma, renal cell or head and neck cancer. Anti-PD-1, anti-PD-L1 or anti-CTLA-4 therapy given earlier was allowed, and 40% had some.

Assay used: immunoSEQ multiplex PCR; TCRdb lists only in-frame clones, some missing. The sample lists 55,000 to 75,000 clones; 87% were seen once. Note on this clone: The antigen is undetermined.

CDR1 SGHNT and CDR2 YYREEE come from the germline V gene (reference sequence). V lost 4 bases, J lost 1 base, and 1 base stayed unmatched. The CDR3 totals 15 residues. Study-wide findings and caveats: Some nonresponders likewise displayed low normalized T-cell clonal expansion.

This sample comprised CD4+ or CD8+ T cells sorted from blood, obtained in a trial of the OX40 agonist ivuxolimab. The chain has TRBV5-4 and TRBJ2-6; the match to TRBD2 covers 8 bases. The source is an adult with an advanced solid tumor such as melanoma, head and neck, liver or kidney cancer. The CDR3 nucleotides read TGTGCCAGCAGCGGCGGGGGGTCTGGGGCCAACGTCCTGACTTTC. Its translation: CASSGGGSGANVLTF.